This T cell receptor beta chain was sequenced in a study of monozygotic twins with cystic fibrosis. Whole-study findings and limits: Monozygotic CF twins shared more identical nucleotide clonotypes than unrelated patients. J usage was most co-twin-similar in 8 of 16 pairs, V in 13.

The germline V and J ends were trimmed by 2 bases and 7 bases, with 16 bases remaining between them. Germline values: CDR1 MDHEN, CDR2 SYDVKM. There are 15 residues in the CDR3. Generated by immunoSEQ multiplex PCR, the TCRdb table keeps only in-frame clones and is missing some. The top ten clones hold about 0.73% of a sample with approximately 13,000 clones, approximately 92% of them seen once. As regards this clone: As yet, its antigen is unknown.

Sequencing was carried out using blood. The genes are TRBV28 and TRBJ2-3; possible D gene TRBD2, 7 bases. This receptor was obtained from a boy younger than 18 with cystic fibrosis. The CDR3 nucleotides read TGTGCCAGCAGTTTAGGGGGGGCTCAGCCCAATACGCAGTATTTT. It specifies CASSLGGAQPNTQYF.